This note documents a single T cell receptor beta chain sequence. Which antigen it targets is not known. Base qualities are not recorded, but no much larger clone differs from it by a single base. Library construction relied on the immunoSEQ multiplex PCR assay. The multiplex PCR relied on a mix of 60 forward primers for TCR Vbeta segments and 13 reverse primers for TCR Jbeta segments. A multiplex PCR assay on genomic DNA amplified the CDR3 region of rearranged TCR beta genes. The Illumina HiSeq System was used to sequence the amplified TCR beta libraries as 87-base-pair reads. For the original study's pipeline: A later analysis counted some 80 million unique TCR beta chains across the 666 repertoires, and some 11 million of these chains were shared by at least two donors. Raw reads were error-corrected and collapsed into unique sequences by a nearest-neighbor algorithm in which closely related sequences were merged to remove PCR and sequencing errors. To assign V, D and J gene segments, CDR3 sequences were aligned to IMGT reference sequences. For a sequence to be retained, at least a six-nucleotide match to both a V gene segment and a J gene segment was required. Rearrangements were called productive when the CDR3 lacked stop codons and stayed in frame with V and J; all others were non-productive. CDR3 was defined by IMGT convention, running from the second conserved V-encoded cysteine to the conserved J-encoded phenylalanine. Sequences without an unambiguous match to a single V gene segment were excluded from the earlier analysis of 450 to 650 of the donors. In an earlier analysis of around 600 of the donors, V segments were called functional above 56.7% productive rearrangements and were called segregating when the between-donor standard deviation exceeded 5%. To diagnose cytomegalovirus status from the catalog of TCR beta chain sequences, a statistical classification framework was built. V and J gene assignment, in a later analysis, came from comparing TCR nucleotide sequences with IMGT/GENE-DB human TR gene sequences. Using the TCRdist pipeline, a later analysis assigned CDR3 sequences along with most-parsimonious VDJ recombination scenarios. A later analysis defined each TCR beta chain by its CDR3 amino acid sequence plus V-gene family, and excluded reads lacking a unique V-gene family. In a later analysis, around 650 highly shared, low-generation-probability nucleotide sequences were removed to address suspected cross-contamination and a sequencing artifact. In a later analysis, a clonal expansion index was calculated for each public chain from normalized within-repertoire ranks of inferred template counts. In a later analysis, generation probabilities were computed using a VDJ recombination model fitted to out-of-frame rearrangements, and the results were checked against IGoR. A later analysis scored TCR-TCR, TCR-HLA and TCR-CMV co-occurrence with hypergeometric tests, applying a repertoire-size bias correction to TCR pairs. A later analysis estimated false discovery rates by permuting HLA or CMV assignments 20 times. A later analysis grouped co-occurring TCRs with DBSCAN, adding TCRdist sequence similarity when clustering within HLA-allele-positive subsets. Repertoires with fewer than 30,000 or more than 120,000 public chains, plus five repertoires with anomalous nucleotide sharing, were excluded from co-occurrence clustering. The table was pulled from immuneACCESS by TCRdb, which kept in-frame rearrangements only. Such tables lose some clones; where checked, under half of the loss comes from unresolved V genes, and the rest has no known cause. V and J calls plus clone size are reproduced from that table; the DNA served to infer D and trimming. For this sample the table gives 150,000 to 200,000 clones, of which 80% to 90% were detected only once. The top ten hold 1.9% of the sample.

The cohort was made up of 666 healthy bone marrow donors. All cohort members were sampled while nominally healthy, although unrecorded immune exposures were likely present. The donor was CMV seronegative and was included in the group of 352 seronegative cohort members. A peripheral blood sample was provided by each donor, and peripheral blood mononuclear cells were used for TCR beta sequencing. The Qiagen DNeasy Blood Extraction Kit was used to extract genomic DNA from the blood cell samples. The sample is drawn from a study of cytomegalovirus exposure and HLA in healthy donors (dated by TCRdb to 2015 to 2018). Regarding the research as a whole: An earlier analysis of roughly 570 of the donors reported approximately 260 Gb of sequence data and around 120 million unique TCR beta sequences obtained from approximately 180 million T cells. Approximately 310 gigabases of sequencing data and approximately 93 million unique TCR sequences were included in an early release covering about 620 HLA-typed donors. Among the approximately 400 genotyped donors, roughly 80% belonged to the genetic ancestry cluster associated with self-reported Caucasian donors. The study aimed to test whether signatures of past pathogen exposure could be identified by cataloging public T cell receptors. The study profiled the T cell repertoires of some 610 subjects by immunosequencing and related them to cytomegalovirus serostatus. Besides the first cohort of approximately 670 subjects, a separate validation cohort made up of 120 different subjects was used. The study combined high-throughput TCR immunosequencing, statistical association of individual TCRs with disease status, and machine learning to predict cytomegalovirus infection status. In a later analysis, previously published TCR beta repertoires from 550 to 750 donors were re-analyzed and high-resolution HLA genotyping was added so that TCR occurrence patterns could be studied. In the later analysis, no new phenotypic data were used to find candidate immune exposures; instead, reliance was placed on TCR beta sequences and their occurrence across donors. An earlier analysis of 587 of the donors used high-throughput TCR beta sequencing to judge whether each TCR beta V gene segment behaved as functional or pseudogenic. Alongside the repertoire data, information on donor age, sex, ethnicity and CMV serostatus was compiled. In a later genetic analysis, genome-wide SNP genotypes for about 65% of the 666 donors were used, and that subset was treated as a discovery cohort. All discovery cohort repertoires had been generated using a single sequencing platform. Class I and class II HLA loci were covered by the typing at four-digit resolution. Typing coverage differed by locus: A, B, C, DRB1 and DQB1 were typed in about 620-640 donors, DQA1 in roughly 500, DPA1 in some 600, and DPB1 in around 490. Several DR-DQ haplotypes were treated as single units for association and clustering because of strong linkage in the cohort. Among about 400 genotyped donors of the cohort, an average of about 240,000 unique TCR beta nucleotide sequences was sequenced per donor, of which 15% to 20% were non-productive. Study-wide conclusions, independent of this receptor: A total of 150 or so TCR beta chains were listed by the study as associated with cytomegalovirus. A few of the identified cytomegalovirus-associated TCR beta chains were confirmed in vitro to be specific for cytomegalovirus antigens. A later genetic analysis associated a missense DCLRE1C variant with V-gene and J-gene trimming of TCR beta chains, and an independent cohort replicated the association. Some IMGT-functional V segments, including TRBV6-2 and TRBV6-3, could not be distinguished by the 87-base-pair reads and were therefore excluded. An earlier analysis of around 540 of the donors showed that most TCR beta V segments appeared in productive rearrangements either about 90% or about 30% of the time, which broadly matched IMGT annotations. In a later analysis, HLA-associated TCR beta chains were found to be more clonally expanded and to have lower generation probabilities than equally common non-associated chains. At a false discovery rate of 0.05, a later analysis linked some 18,000 TCR beta sequences to specific HLA alleles. A cluster of highly shared sequence variants was judged likely to represent a technical artifact of the sequencing pipeline. According to a later genetic analysis, donors in an Asian-associated ancestry cluster had fewer N-insertions in productive TCRs than the roughly 670-donor mean. The presence/absence analyses assumed that sequencing depth was roughly uniform across donors, and that assumption may not be true. Over 15 rarely observed V segments, including chromosome 9 orphons, were excluded from the earlier analysis of about 500 of the donors because counts were too low. Assigning TCR associations to individual alleles was difficult when HLA alleles, especially DR and DQ, strongly co-occurred. Across donors, most TCR sequences were observed very rarely, whereas some public TCRs were present in many individuals. In both the original and validation cohorts, the classifier was reported to diagnose cytomegalovirus status with high specificity and sensitivity. The authors suggested that the approach could potentially be extended to other disease states and immunological phenotypes. In this cohort, only TCR beta chains were sequenced, and detectable features were limited by the absence of alpha or paired-chain data. A further reported finding was that TCR beta sequences accurately predicted the HLA-A and HLA-B alleles for most subjects in the first cohort. Correlated functional status among segregating V segments might be attributable to linkage disequilibrium, but an unknown experimental factor could not be ruled out. For the cohort, immune exposure information was limited to CMV serostatus. A later analysis reported that several top co-occurrence clusters appeared linked to parvovirus B19, influenza, CMV and Epstein-Barr virus. A later analysis found that TCR association rates varied across HLA loci, with DRB1 alleles showing the most associated TCRs and HLA-C alleles the fewest. According to a later analysis, most CMV-associated TCR beta chains appeared to be HLA-restricted, and the HLA associations seemed to be driven largely by CMV exposure. Because HLA typing was unavailable for some donors at each locus, only the typed subset was used in association tests.

From a lookup of the germline V gene, CDR1 and CDR2 are MDHEN and SYDVKM. V trim: 5 bases; J trim: 5 bases; unmatched bases: 7. Including the terminal cysteine and phenylalanine, the CDR3 comprises 14 residues. Only CDR3 DNA remains: 42 bases, in frame from the first base. This TCR was recovered from a man younger than 35 in good health and CMV-seronegative. This receptor chain uses TRBV28 and TRBJ1-1; 8 central nucleotides agree with TRBD1. Sequenced sample: PBMCs. DNA sequence: TGTGCCAGCAGTCTACAGGGGGTGGGGACTGAAGCTTTCTTT. Translated, it reads CASSLQGVGTEAFF.